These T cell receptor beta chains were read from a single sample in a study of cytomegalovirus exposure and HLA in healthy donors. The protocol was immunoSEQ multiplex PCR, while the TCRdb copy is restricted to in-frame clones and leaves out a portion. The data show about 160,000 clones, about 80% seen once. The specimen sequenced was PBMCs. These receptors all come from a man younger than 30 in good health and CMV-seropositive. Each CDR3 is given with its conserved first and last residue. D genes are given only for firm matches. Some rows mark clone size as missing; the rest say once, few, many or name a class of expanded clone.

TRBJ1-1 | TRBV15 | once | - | TGTGCCACCAGCAACGGAGAGCCAGGGCCAGCTTTCTTT | CATSNGEPGPAFF
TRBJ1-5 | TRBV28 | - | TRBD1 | TGTGCCAGCAACCCCCCAGGGGGCGCGGGGCAGCCCCAGCATTTT | CASNPPGGAGQPQHF
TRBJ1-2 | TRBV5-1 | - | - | TGCGCCAGCAGCCCCGGGGTATCAGGAAGATATGGCTACACCTTC | CASSPGVSGRYGYTF
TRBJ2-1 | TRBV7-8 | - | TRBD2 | TGTGCCAGCAGCTGGGCTAGCGGGGGCAATGAGCAGTTCTTC | CASSWASGGNEQFF
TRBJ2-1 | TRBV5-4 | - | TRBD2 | TGTGCCAGCAGCACTGGATCTAGCGGGGGCTACAATGAGCAGTTCTTC | CASSTGSSGGYNEQFF
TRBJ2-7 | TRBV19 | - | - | TGTGCCAGGTTCAGGGGCTCGCTCCACAGGAGAGGTGTCTACGAGCAGTACTTC | CARFRGSLHRRGVYEQYF
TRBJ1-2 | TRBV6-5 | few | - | TGTGCCAGCACCCCGGGTAAGGGAGGTTATGGCTACACCTTC | CASTPGKGGYGYTF
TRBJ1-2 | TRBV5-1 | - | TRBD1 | TGCGCCAGCAGCTTGGGACAGGGGGTGGTTGGCTACACCTTC | CASSLGQGVVGYTF
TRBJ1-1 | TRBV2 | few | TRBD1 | TGTGCCAGCAGTGAGGACAGGGACACTGAAGCTTTCTTT | CASSEDRDTEAFF
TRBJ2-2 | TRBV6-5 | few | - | TGTGCCAGCAGTTACTCGCCAGGGCGGAACACCGGGGAGCTGTTTTTT | CASSYSPGRNTGELFF
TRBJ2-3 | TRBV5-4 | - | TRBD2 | TGTGCCAGCAGCCGACTACTAGCGGGAGCGGGAGATACGCAGTATTTT | CASSRLLAGAGDTQYF
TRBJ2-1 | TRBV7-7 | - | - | TGTGCCAGCAGCCAGGGACTTGGGGCCAGAGATGAGCAGTTCTTC | CASSQGLGARDEQFF
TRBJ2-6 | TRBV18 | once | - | TGTGCCAGCTCACTTGACAGACCAGAGGCCAACGTCCTGACTTTC | CASSLDRPEANVLTF
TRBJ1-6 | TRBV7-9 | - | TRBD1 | TGTTCCAGCAGCTTAGGTGGGGGACAGGGCGATTCACCCCTCCACTTT | CSSSLGGGQGDSPLHF
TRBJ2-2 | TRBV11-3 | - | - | TGTGCCAGCAGCTTAGGGACTACCGGGGAGCTGTTTTTT | CASSLGTTGELFF
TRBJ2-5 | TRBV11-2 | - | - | TGTGCCAGCAGCTTAATCGGTGTGGGGGGGCTTGTAGAGACCCAGTACTTC | CASSLIGVGGLVETQYF
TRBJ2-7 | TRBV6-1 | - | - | TGTGCCAGCAGGGGAAGGACAGTAAACTACGAGCAGTACTTC | CASRGRTVNYEQYF
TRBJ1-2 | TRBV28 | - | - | TGTGCCAGCAGTTTAACGGCGACAAGCTACACCTTC | CASSLTATSYTF
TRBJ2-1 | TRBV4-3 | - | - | TGCGCCAGCAGCCACGGTACTAGGTATGAGCAGTTCTTC | CASSHGTRYEQFF
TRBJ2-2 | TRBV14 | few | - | TGTGCCAGCAGCCCCGGGAAGGGTCTAGCCGGGGAGCTGTTTTTT | CASSPGKGLAGELFF
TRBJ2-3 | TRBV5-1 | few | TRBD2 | TGCGCCAGCAGCTTGGATACTAGCGGGGGGGCAAATACGCAGTATTTT | CASSLDTSGGANTQYF
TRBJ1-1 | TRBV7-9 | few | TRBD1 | TGTTCCAGCAGCTCAAGGACAGGGGGCTCTAGGGACACTGAAGCTTTCTTT | CSSSSRTGGSRDTEAFF
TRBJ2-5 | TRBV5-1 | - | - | TGCGCCAGCAGCGAGGGACTTATGGAGACCCAGTACTTC | CASSEGLMETQYF